These T cell receptor delta chains were read from a single sample in a study of delta chain sequences of gamma delta T cells. TCRdb re-identified clones in the 5' RACE reads via CATT. This table holds 700 to 900 delta-chain clones, approximately 22% found once. Sample: either unsorted cells or a sorted T cell fraction (not recorded which). These receptors originate from a human donor in good health. CDR3s include the opening cysteine and the closing phenylalanine or tryptophan. A D gene is named only where the DNA matches it firmly. Clone size is stated in some rows and not others, as once, few, many or a class when expanded.

>few|TRDD3|TRDJ1|TRDV2
TGTGCCTGTGACGTTGTGGGGGATACGACCACCGATAAACTCATCTTT
CACDVVGDTTTDKLIF
>few|TRDD3|TRDJ1|TRDV2
TGTGCCTGTGACACCGTCGGGATTGTACTGGGGGATGACACCGATAAACTCATCTTT
CACDTVGIVLGDDTDKLIF
>large|TRDD3|TRDJ1|TRDV2
TGTGCCTGTGACACCCTAACTGGGGGATACACCGATAAACTCATCTTT
CACDTLTGGYTDKLIF
>.|TRDD3|TRDJ3|TRDV2
TGTGCCTGTGACCTACTGGGGGATCGCTCCTGGGACACCCGACAGATGTTTTTC
CACDLLGDRSWDTRQMFF
>large|TRDD3|TRDJ1|TRDV2
TGTGCCTGTGACACCGTCCTTAGTCCGGGGGATAGGGGCGCCGATAAACTCATCTTT
CACDTVLSPGDRGADKLIF
>few|.|TRDJ1|TRDV2
TGTGCCTGTGATCCGGTGGGTGCGCTGGGTGATAAACTCATCTTT
CACDPVGALGDKLIF
>few|TRDD3|TRDJ1|TRDV2
TGTGCCTGTGACGGACTGGGGGACCTCTTCACCGATAAACTCATCTTT
CACDGLGDLFTDKLIF
>large|.|TRDJ1|TRDV2
TGTGCCTGTGACACGATTCTTGGGGATCCCTATACAACCGATAAACTCATCTTT
CACDTILGDPYTTDKLIF
>few|.|TRDJ1|TRDV2
TGTGCCTGTGACACCGTGGGTTGGGGGGCCGACAACACCGATAAACTCATCTTT
CACDTVGWGADNTDKLIF
>.|TRDD3|TRDJ1|TRDV2
TGTGCCTGTGACACCGTGGAGCCAGGTTGGGGGATACGCCTAAACACCGATAAACTCATCTTT
CACDTVEPGWGIRLNTDKLIF
>.|TRDD3|TRDJ1|TRDV2
TGTGCCTGTGACACGTTGGCTGGGGGATACCTGTACCCCAAACTCATCTTT
CACDTLAGGYLYPKLIF
>.|.|TRDJ1|TRDV2
TGTGCCTGTGACAAACTGGGACCCGAGTACACCGATAAACTCATCTTT
CACDKLGPEYTDKLIF
>large|.|TRDJ1|TRDV2
TGTGCCTGTGACACCTTGAGGGGGGACACCGATAAACTCATCTTT
CACDTLRGDTDKLIF
>few|.|TRDJ1|TRDV1
TGTGCTCTTGGGGTCTACTTCCTACCGGGGGATTCGTACACCGATAAACTCATCTTT
CALGVYFLPGDSYTDKLIF
>large|.|TRDJ1|TRDV1
TGTGCTCTTGGGGAACTTCAAGAGGACCCCTACTGGGTAACAAACCTTCGTCCTTCTACTCATAAACTCATCTTT
CALGELQEDPYWVTNLRPSTHKLIF
>large|TRDD3|TRDJ1|TRDV2
TGTGCCTGTGACACCCTGGTACTGGGGGATAAAGGAACCGATAAACTCATCTTT
CACDTLVLGDKGTDKLIF
>.|.|TRDJ3|TRDV2
TGTGCCTGTGACACCGTCGGGGACCCCTGGGACACCCGACAGATGTTTTTC
CACDTVGDPWDTRQMFF
>.|.|TRDJ1|TRDV2
TGTGCCTGTGTAGAGGTGGGGGCTTCAACCACGACCGATAAACTCATCTTT
CACVEVGASTTTDKLIF
>few|TRDD3|TRDJ1|TRDV2
TGTGCCTGTTTCCCGTTGGGGGATAACACCGATAAACTCATCTTT
CACFPLGDNTDKLIF
>few|TRDD3|TRDJ1|TRDV2
TGTGCCTGTGACACCGTAACCGCGCCTTCCGACGTACTGGGGGATCGGGGTGGCACCGATAAACTCATCTTT
CACDTVTAPSDVLGDRGGTDKLIF
>.|TRDD3|TRDJ1|TRDV2
TGTGCCTGTGACACTATCCTTCATACTGGGGGACCGTACACCGATAAACTCATCTTT
CACDTILHTGGPYTDKLIF
>few|TRDD3|TRDJ3|TRDV2
TGTGCCTGTGACACCGGAGGCACTGGGGGATACTCCTGGGACACCCGACAGATGTTTTTC
CACDTGGTGGYSWDTRQMFF
>large|.|TRDJ1|TRDV2
TGTGCCTGTGACAAAATGGGGGCTTCGTACACCGATAAACTCATCTTT
CACDKMGASYTDKLIF
>large|TRDD3|TRDJ1|TRDV2
TGTGCCTGTGACACCATTTTATCGGGGCTGGGGGACACCGATAAACTCATCTTT
CACDTILSGLGDTDKLIF
>.|TRDD3|TRDJ3|TRDV2
TGTGCCTGTGGCTTGGGGGATCCGAGCTCCTGGGACACCCGACAGATGTTTTTC
CACGLGDPSSWDTRQMFF
>.|TRDD3|TRDJ1|TRDV2
TGTGCCTGTGACAGACTAGTACTGGGGGATACGCGCGATAAACTCATCTTT
CACDRLVLGDTRDKLIF
>medium-sized|TRDD3|TRDJ1|TRDV2
TGTGCCTGTGACACAGTCTCGGCCCCTACTATACTGGGGGATACGTACACCGATAAACTCATCTTT
CACDTVSAPTILGDTYTDKLIF
>.|TRDD3|TRDJ1|TRDV2
TGTGCCTGTGACACCATCGTCCCTGGGGGATTGAAACTCATCTTT
CACDTIVPGGLKLIF
>.|TRDD3|TRDJ1|TRDV2
TGTGCCTGTGACACCGTAGACGCCTCTGGGGGACACACCGATAAACTCATCTTT
CACDTVDASGGHTDKLIF
>.|TRDD3|TRDJ3|TRDV2
TGTGCCTGTGATTCTACTGGGGGTCAAAACTCCTGGGACACCCGACAGATGTTTTTC
CACDSTGGQNSWDTRQMFF
>few|TRDD3|TRDJ1|TRDV2
TGTGCCTGTGACACCGTGGGGGATATTCAGAACGATAAACTCATCTTT
CACDTVGDIQNDKLIF
>few|TRDD3|TRDJ1|TRDV3
TGTGCCTCACACCTAGGTTACTGGGGGACCCGCTACACCGATAAACTCATCTTT
CASHLGYWGTRYTDKLIF
>.|.|TRDJ2|TRDV2
TGTGCCTGTGACTCAGTGGGGGCTTTGACAGCACAACTCTTCTTT
CACDSVGALTAQLFF
>once|.|TRDJ2|TRDV2
TGTGCCTGTGACACGATGGGGGGGCTTGAGTCAGCACAACTCTTCTTT
CACDTMGGLESAQLFF
>.|.|TRDJ3|TRDV2
TGTGCCTGTGACACCGGTGGCCCCCCTGGCTCCTGGGACACCCGACAGATGTTTTTC
CACDTGGPPGSWDTRQMFF
>.|.|TRDJ1|TRDV2
TGTGCCTGTGACACCGGGGGGGCATCGCGGTACACCGATAAACTCATCTTT
CACDTGGASRYTDKLIF
>large|TRDD3|TRDJ1|TRDV2
TGTGCCTGTGACACAAATTTTGCTGGGGGATACGAAGCGTACACCGATAAACTCATCTTT
CACDTNFAGGYEAYTDKLIF
>few|TRDD3|TRDJ1|TRDV2
TGTGCCTGTGACACCGTGGAAAAAGGTACTGGGGCAAGCGGACTCATCTTT
CACDTVEKGTGASGLIF
>few|TRDD3|TRDJ1|TRDV2
TGTGCCTGTGACAAGGTACTGGGGGATCACCTGTACACCGATAAACTCATCTTT
CACDKVLGDHLYTDKLIF
>medium-sized|TRDD3|TRDJ1|TRDV2
TGTGCCTGTGACCGTCTACTGGGGGATACGCGAGTGACCGATAAACTCATCTTT
CACDRLLGDTRVTDKLIF
>.|.|TRDJ1|TRDV1
TGTGCTCTTGGGGTCTACTTCCTACCGGGGGATCTCTCACGGGGTAAACTCATCTTT
CALGVYFLPGDLSRGKLIF
>medium-sized|.|TRDJ1|TRDV2
TGTGCCTGTGACACCGGAGGGGCCCTCTGGTCTGGTGGAGATCCCTCCAAGTACACCGATAAACTCATCTTT
CACDTGGALWSGGDPSKYTDKLIF
>few|TRDD3|TRDJ1|TRDV2
TGTGCCTGTGACAACTTGGCTGGGGGAACCGATAAACTCATCTTT
CACDNLAGGTDKLIF
>.|.|TRDJ1|TRDV2
TGTGCCTGTGACACTTTGACGACTTCCTCCGGGGATATGGACACCGATAAACTCATCTTT
CACDTLTTSSGDMDTDKLIF
>.|.|TRDJ1|TRDV2
TGTGCCTGTGACACCCTGGGGTCTCCGGCGGGTTACACCGATAAACTCATCTTT
CACDTLGSPAGYTDKLIF
>medium-sized|.|TRDJ1|TRDV2
TGTGCCTGTGACCCTTTGGAGTACACCGATAAACTCATCTTT
CACDPLEYTDKLIF
>large|.|TRDJ1|TRDV2
TGTGCCTGTGACACGCTGGGGACCCGTAAACTCACCGATAAACTCATCTTT
CACDTLGTRKLTDKLIF
>.|TRDD3|TRDJ3|TRDV2
TGTGCCTGTGACACCGTGTCCCCACTGGGGGATACGGTGGGGCGTGCCGGGAGCTCCTGGGACACCCGACAGATGTTTTTC
CACDTVSPLGDTVGRAGSSWDTRQMFF
>.|TRDD3|TRDJ1|TRDV2
TGTGCCTGTGACACTCTGGGGGACGTGTACACCGATAAACTCATCTTT
CACDTLGDVYTDKLIF
>.|TRDD3|TRDJ3|TRDV2
TGTGCCTGTGACACCGCTGGGGGATATGGATCCTGGGACACCCGACAGATGTTTTTC
CACDTAGGYGSWDTRQMFF
>.|TRDD3|TRDJ1|TRDV2
TGTGCCTGTGACCCAACTGGGGGATCTATAAGGTACACCGATAAACTCATCTTT
CACDPTGGSIRYTDKLIF
>few|TRDD3|TRDJ1|TRDV2
TGTGCCTGTGACTCCGTGGGGGATTTTGGGTACACCGATAAACTCATCTTT
CACDSVGDFGYTDKLIF
>.|TRDD3|TRDJ3|TRDV2
TGTGCCTGTGACGTTCTGGGGGATGGGAGCTCCTGGGACACCCGACAGATGTTTTTC
CACDVLGDGSSWDTRQMFF
>few|TRDD3|TRDJ1|TRDV2
TGTGCCTGTGACACCCTTCTGGGGGCTTCTCAACCACTCCGGTACACCGATAAACTCATCTTT
CACDTLLGASQPLRYTDKLIF
>few|.|TRDJ3|TRDV2
TGTGCCTGTGATGTTATGGGGGGTAGAATTCCTTCCTGGGACACCCGACAGATGTTTTTC
CACDVMGGRIPSWDTRQMFF
>.|.|TRDJ1|TRDV2
TGTGCCTGTGACACCGTAATACCTCCCGGGCGAAATGAGTCGTACACCGATAAACTCATCTTT
CACDTVIPPGRNESYTDKLIF
>few|TRDD3|TRDJ1|TRDV2
TGTGCCTGTGACACCCTTGGACTGGGGGATGACACCGATAAACTCATCTTT
CACDTLGLGDDTDKLIF
>.|.|TRDJ1|TRDV2
TGTGCCTGTGACACTGTTGGGGGGCTTCCTGCCGATAAACTCATCTTT
CACDTVGGLPADKLIF
>large|.|TRDJ1|TRDV2
TGTGCCTGTGACACCGTGGTCCACACCGATAAACTCATCTTT
CACDTVVHTDKLIF